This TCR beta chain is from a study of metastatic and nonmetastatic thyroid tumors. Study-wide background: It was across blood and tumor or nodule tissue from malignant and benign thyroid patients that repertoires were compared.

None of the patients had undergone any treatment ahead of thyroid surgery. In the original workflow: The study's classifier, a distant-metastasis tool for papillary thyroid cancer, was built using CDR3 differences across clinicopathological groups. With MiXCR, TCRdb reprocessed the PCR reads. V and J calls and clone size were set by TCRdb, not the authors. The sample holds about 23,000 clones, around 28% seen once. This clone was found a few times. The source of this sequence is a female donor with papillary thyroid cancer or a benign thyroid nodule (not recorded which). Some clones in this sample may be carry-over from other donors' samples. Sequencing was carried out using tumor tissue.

The CDR3 is CASCSGPYNEQFF. The DNA of the CDR3 is TGTGCCAGTTGTAGCGGCCCCTACAATGAGCAGTTCTTC. The chain links TRBV28 to TRBJ2-1, with D perhaps matching TRBD2 (6 bases). Between the trimmed V and J ends, which lost 9 bases and 2 bases, there was a span of 11 bases. CDR1 is MDHEN and CDR2 is SYDVKM in the germline V gene. The CDR3 covers 13 residues.